This T cell receptor beta chain originates from a study of blood T cells in healthy people across ages. General observations from the study: Long-lived donors had more naive CD4+ cells and higher diversity than aged donors. TCR beta diversity, measured per million T cells, fell in a roughly linear way with age. Higher naive T cell percentage went strongly together with higher TCR beta diversity. Diversity estimated from one million T cells was considered an underestimate.

The CDR3 length is 13 residues. Germline CDR1 reads SGHTA; CDR2 reads FQGNSA. This clonotype appeared a few times. Its specificity is not known. A read error may produce the germline difference seen at one junction end. Primed by a sample-barcoded 5' primer and a J-beta primer mix, a second PCR proceeded for roughly 7 to 11 cycles. TCRdb fed the 5' RACE reads into MiXCR, producing one record per CDR3 protein. Of around 1,700,000 distinct CDR3 sequences listed, roughly 28% are singletons. The sample comprised blood. The TCR was taken from a woman under 40 in good health. The chain couples TRBV7-2 to TRBJ2-3; D not certain. CDR3 sequence reads: CASSPRRADMQYF. CDR3 nucleotide sequence: TGTGCCAGCAGCCCTCGGAGAGCAGATATGCAGTATTTT. Full variable domain (rest looked up from reference TRBV7-2 and TRBJ2-3): GAGVSQSPSNKVTEKGKDVELRCDPISGHTALYWYRQSLGQGLEFLIYFQGNSAPDKSGLPSDRFSAERTGGSVSTLTIQRTQQEDSAVYLCASSPRRADMQYFGPGTRLTVL.